This T cell receptor (beta chain) was documented in a study of blood T cell repertoires in COVID-19. Turning to the study itself: In each case, the material was cDNA or gDNA derived from T cells, B-cell-depleted T cells, or PBMCs.

The germline CDR1 and CDR2 sequences are SGHTA and FQGNSA. This CDR3 contains 18 residues. V was shortened by 5 bases and J by 2 bases, with 25 bases between the two germline ends. Under the authors' procedure: How many nucleated cells were present was estimated from reference gene primer amplification. Clones were read by immunoSEQ multiplex PCR, and TCRdb kept only the in-frame ones, dropping some. V and J calls plus clone size are reproduced from that table; the DNA served to infer D and trimming. This table holds 150,000 to 200,000 clones, about 84% found once. The receptor comes from a woman between 25 and 40 years old with acute or convalescent COVID-19. The chain combines TRBV7-2 with TRBJ2-7; the D gene is possibly TRBD2 (6 bases). What was sequenced was peripheral blood. The CDR3 spells CASSPFGHLIADTYEQYF. CDR3 coding DNA: TGTGCCAGCAGCCCCTTTGGACATTTGATAGCGGATACCTACGAGCAGTACTTC.